This TCR beta chain was captured by sequencing in a study of T cells after yellow fever vaccination. Study details: The authors prepared low-cell-number fractions using SMART-Seq v4 Ultra Low Input. General study results and limits: Researchers report a weaker secondary response that nonetheless peaked faster, day 5 versus 15. Shared CD4/CD8 clonotypes were a small share, likely from convergent recombination.

UMIs were added to TCR cDNA along with a universal primer site when it was made by 5'RACE template switching. TCRdb reprocessed the 5' RACE reads with MiXCR, giving one entry per CDR3 protein. The repertoire holds 450,000 to 550,000 distinct CDR3 sequences, with around a fifth as singletons. As for this clonotype: No antigen is known for it.

The germline V gene encodes CDR1 LGHDT and CDR2 YNNKEL (reference sequence). Trimming took 1 base from V and 4 from J; bases not matched to a gene: 7. The CDR3 totals 16 residues. The starting material was PBMCs, obtained more than 20 days after the first yellow fever vaccination. The chain is built from TRBV3-1 and TRBJ2-3, with 8 bases matching TRBD2. The origin of this receptor is a man between 18 and 35 years old who received the YFV17D yellow fever vaccine. The DNA of the CDR3 is TGTGCCAGCAGCCAAGTGTTTGCGGGGGGATCAGATACGCAGTATTTT. Amino acid sequence: CASSQVFAGGSDTQYF.